This T cell receptor beta chain was found in a study of blood T cells in healthy people across ages. Study-wide results and caveats: Getting older went along with TCR beta diversity per million T cells dropping roughly linearly.

The germline V gene has CDR1 MNHEY and CDR2 SVGEGT. This CDR3 spans 15 amino acids. A second roughly 6 to 11 cycle PCR used barcoded and J-beta primers. TCRdb recomputed calls from the 5' RACE reads with MiXCR, one row per CDR3 protein. The table shows 1.5 million to 2 million distinct CDR3 sequences, with 49% occurring only once. In regard to this clonotype: Its antigen remains unknown.

The people who gave samples were healthy Caucasians from Russia, aged roughly 6 to 95. The specimen was blood. This rearrangement joins TRBV6-2 or TRBV6-3 to TRBJ2-7, with TRBD1 matching 8 bases. The DNA matches TRBJ2-5 better at its end, which makes the J call doubtful. The clonotype was recovered from a woman aged 40 to 49 in good health. Here the CDR3 DNA reads TGTGCCAGCAGTTACAGGCGACAGGGGACGGAGACCCAGTACTTC. Protein: CASSYRRQGTETQYF.